Described below is a single TCR beta chain sequence and its context. This specimen comes from a study of blood T cell repertoires in COVID-19. Background on the study: Donors in the United States, Italy and Spain gave samples during acute or convalescent COVID-19. Sources were T cells, B-cell-depleted T cells, or PBMCs; the material itself was cDNA or gDNA.

Authors' processing steps: Quantification of nucleated cells was approximated via reference gene primer amplification. Repertoires were generated with immunoSEQ multiplex PCR, while TCRdb's copy carries only in-frame clones and drops some. Clone size and the V and J calls come from that table; the DNA yielded D and trimming. The sample records about 160,000 clones, roughly 86% being singletons. The CDR3 is 14 residues long. CDR1 and CDR2 (germline): KGHSH, LQKENI. V was trimmed by 0 bases and J by 5 bases, leaving 10 bases between them. V is TRBV18 and J is TRBJ2-5, with D possibly TRBD2 on 6 matching bases. This TCR came from a woman in her sixties who had recovered from COVID-19. Sequenced material: peripheral blood. CDR3 sequence: CASSPPEGRETQYF. The CDR3 nucleotides read TGTGCCAGCTCACCACCGGAGGGGCGGGAGACCCAGTACTTC.